The present T cell receptor beta chain was sequenced within a study of T cells in Graves' hyperthyroidism and ophthalmopathy. The CDR3 regions of TCR beta were amplified from RNA transcripts. In the first-round RT-PCR of the TCR CDR3, the HTBI primer set was used. TCRdb re-analysed the multiplex PCR reads in MiXCR, keeping a single row per CDR3 protein. The sample lists fewer than 700,000 distinct CDR3 sequences, about a sixth occurring once. This clonotype was counted between two and nine times. This CDR3 has 14 amino acids. Trimming stripped 3 bases from V and 4 bases from J, with 10 bases between. Germline V gives CDR1 KGHDR, CDR2 SFDVKD.

The source of this sequence is a woman in her thirties with Graves' hyperthyroidism. Sequences were obtained from blood. The chain uses TRBV24-1 and TRBJ2-3; weak D call: TRBD1 (5 bases). CDR3 sequence reads: CATSDPRRADTQYF. The CDR3 bases are TGTGCCACCAGTGATCCCCGCAGGGCAGATACGCAGTATTTT.